These 32 T cell receptor beta chains were all obtained from the same sample, sequenced in a study of cytomegalovirus exposure and HLA in healthy donors. It was with 60 Vbeta and 13 Jbeta primers that the PCR ran. Sequenced by immunoSEQ multiplex PCR; TCRdb stores in-frame clones only, minus some. Here the sample spans some 150,000 clones, almost 80% being singletons. Source material: PBMCs. Receptors were obtained from a male donor in good health and CMV-seronegative.

This sequence joins TRBV6-5 and TRBJ1-4; D gene unclear. Germline assignment: CDR1 MNHEY and CDR2 SVGAGI. Trimming removed 1 base from V and 0 bases from J, with 6 bases in between. The CDR3 has 15 amino acids. The CDR3 sequence: CASSYYSSTNEKLFF. The CDR3 DNA follows: TGTGCCAGCAGTTACTACTCCTCAACTAATGAAAAACTGTTTTTT.

V usage is TRBV25-1 and J usage is TRBJ1-3, with 10 bases aligning to TRBD1. Germline V gene sequence: CDR1 MGHDK, CDR2 SYGVNS. This CDR3 comprises 17 residues. V shed 8 bases and J 0 bases; nucleotides not matched to a gene: 10. This CDR3 is CASPDRGPWHSGNTIYF. The CDR3 DNA reads TGTGCCAGCCCTGACAGGGGGCCGTGGCACTCTGGAAACACCATATATTTT.

The V and J genes are TRBV14 and TRBJ2-3; unclear D gene. The CDR3 extends over 13 amino acids. The V gene lost 4 bases and the J gene lost 2 bases, with 7 bases spanning the gap. The germline gives CDR1 SGHDN, CDR2 FVKESK. CDR3 DNA sequence: TGTGCCAGCAGCCCACAATACACAGATACGCAGTATTTT. It translates to CASSPQYTDTQYF.

This chain uses TRBV6-4 with TRBJ2-2; perhaps TRBD2 as D (5 bases). This CDR3 has 14 residues. Germline assignment: CDR1 MRHNA and CDR2 SNTAGT. The V gene lost 1 base and the J gene lost 3 bases, with 6 bases spanning the gap. The CDR3 spells CASSDYGDTGELFF. The CDR3 nucleotides read TGTGCCAGCAGTGACTACGGGGACACCGGGGAGCTGTTTTTT.

The count of this clone is one. The chain is built from TRBV7-2 and TRBJ1-2; 9 bases match TRBD1. CDR1 and CDR2 (germline): SGHTA, FQGNSA. This CDR3 is built from 18 residues. V was pared by 4 bases and J by 0 bases, with 12 bases of the junction left unmatched. The DNA of the CDR3 is TGTGCCAGCAGCTCTAAAAGGACAGGGGCGACGTCTAACTATGGCTACACCTTC. Its protein product is CASSSKRTGATSNYGYTF.

The chain recombines TRBV5-6 with TRBJ1-5; TRBD1 matches at 7 bases. Germline trimming cut 0 bases from V and 5 bases from J; bases unmatched to any gene: 8. Per germline, CDR1 SGHDT and CDR2 YYEEEE. This CDR3 has 16 amino acids. The CDR3 reads CASSLGYGQEYQPQHF. The CDR3 bases are TGTGCCAGCAGCTTGGGGTACGGACAGGAATATCAGCCCCAGCATTTT.

The rearrangement links TRBV19 to TRBJ2-7; 9 positions agree with TRBD2. CDR3 length equals 15 residues. Germline V CDR1 and CDR2: LNHDA, SQIVND (reference sequence). V was clipped by 5 bases and J by 5 bases; unmatched bases: 10. The CDR3 DNA follows: TGTGCCAGTAGTGTCCAGTCTAGCGGGATCCACGAGCAGTACTTC. Protein sequence: CASSVQSSGIHEQYF. Based on the CDR3 plus reference TRBV19 and TRBJ2-7, the full variable domain is DGGITQSPKYLFRKEGQNVTLSCEQNLNHDAMYWYRQDPGQGLRLIYYSQIVNDFQKGDIAEGYSVSREKKESFPLTVTSAQKNPTAFYLCASSVQSSGIHEQYFGPGTRLTVT.

Comment on this clone: The same CDR3 arises from other DNA sequences in this sample as well. This sequence joins TRBV5-1 and TRBJ1-6; the D gene is possibly TRBD1 (6 bases). The germline gives CDR1 SGHRS, CDR2 YFSETQ. V dropped 4 bases and J dropped 6 bases, with 14 bases sitting between them. This CDR3 has 15 amino acids. In DNA, the CDR3 is TGCGCCAGCAGCCTGGAGGGGGGGTCTAATTCACCCCTCCACTTT. Amino acid sequence: CASSLEGGSNSPLHF.

This sequence joins TRBV9 and TRBJ1-6, with 7 bases fitting TRBD1. The CDR3 runs to 15 residues. V was pared by 3 bases and J by 0 bases, with 0 bases of the junction left unmatched. In germline, CDR1 is SGDLS, CDR2 YYNGEE. As DNA, the CDR3 is TGTGCCAGCAGCGGGGACAGCTCCTATAATTCACCCCTCCACTTT. Its translation: CASSGDSSYNSPLHF. The full variable domain, in which reference TRBV9 and TRBJ1-6 provide the parts outside the CDR3, is DSGVTQTPKHLITATGQRVTLRCSPRSGDLSVYWYQQSLDQGLQFLIQYYNGEERAKGNILERFSAQQFPDLHSELNLSSLELGDSALYFCASSGDSSYNSPLHFGNGTRLTVT.

The CDR3 loop is CASSLFLISQETQYF. CDR3 in DNA: TGTGCCAGCAGCCTCTTTCTTATATCCCAAGAGACCCAGTACTTC. V and J are TRBV7-9 and TRBJ2-5, with unresolved D. This CDR3 comprises 15 residues. Deletions cut 5 bases from V and 1 base from J, with 14 bases between. Germline CDR1 reads SEHNR; CDR2 reads FQNEAQ (reference sequence).

The rearrangement joins TRBV4-1 to TRBJ2-2, with no clear D. This CDR3 is built from 16 residues. Between the trimmed V and J ends, which lost 0 bases and 2 bases, there was a span of 10 bases. The germline V gene has CDR1 MGHRA and CDR2 YSYEKL. CDR3 nucleotides: TGCGCCAGCAGCCAAGAAGGAGCAGTCAACACCGGGGAGCTGTTTTTT. Translated, it gives CASSQEGAVNTGELFF.

The chain carries TRBV7-2 and TRBJ1-2, with TRBD1 as a possible D gene (5 bases). The CDR3 spans 12 residues. Germline loops: CDR1 SGHTA, CDR2 FQGNSA. V was shortened by 2 bases and J by 8 bases, with 9 bases between the two germline ends. The CDR3: CASSLPGLGYTF. Here the CDR3 DNA reads TGTGCCAGCAGCTTACCAGGGCTGGGCTACACCTTC.

The CDR3, as DNA: TGTGCCAGCAGCATCGGACAAGGTCACCCTCCTCAGTACTTC. Translated: CASSIGQGHPPQYF. The chain links TRBV5-4 to TRBJ2-7; possible D gene TRBD1, 5 bases. The CDR3 spans 14 residues. Germline CDR1 is SGHNT and CDR2 is YYREEE (reference sequence). V lost 4 bases and J lost 10, with 21 bases in between. Based on the CDR3 plus reference TRBV5-4 and TRBJ2-7, the full variable domain is ETGVTQSPTHLIKTRGQQVTLRCSSQSGHNTVSWYQQALGQGPQFIFQYYREEENGRGNFPPRFSGLQFPNYSSELNVNALELDDSALYLCASSIGQGHPPQYFGPGTRLTVT.

The rearrangement joins TRBV4-3 to TRBJ2-1; 7 bases align to TRBD2. With V trimmed by 0 bases and J by 1 base, 0 bases remained unmatched. CDR1 is LGHNA and CDR2 is YSLEER in the germline V gene. This CDR3 has 15 amino acids. CDR3 nucleotide sequence: TGCGCCAGCAGCCAAGAGGGACTATCCTACAATGAGCAGTTCTTC. Encoded protein: CASSQEGLSYNEQFF.

This clone was seen a handful of times. The chain has TRBV7-3 and TRBJ1-1; D possibly corresponds to TRBD1 (6 bases). V shed 5 bases and J shed 4 bases, with 17 bases lying between them. The germline gives CDR1 SGHTA, CDR2 FQGTGA. The CDR3 has 15 amino acids. The CDR3 DNA reads TGTGCCAGCAGCCTGGGGGGGGGCAGGAGCACTGAAGCTTTCTTT. Its protein product is CASSLGGGRSTEAFF.

This rearrangement joins TRBV20-1 to TRBJ1-2; D possibly corresponds to TRBD1 (5 bases). V was cut by 0 bases and J by 6 bases, with 5 bases left in between. The CDR3 consists of 11 residues. Germline V gene data show CDR1 as DFQATT and CDR2 as SNEGSKA (reference sequence). DNA for the CDR3: TGCAGTGCTAGAGACAGGGATGGCTACACCTTC. It codes for CSARDRDGYTF.

The chain recombines TRBV6-5 with TRBJ2-2; TRBD1 matches at 9 bases. V was pared by 2 bases and J by 10 bases, with 8 bases of the junction left unmatched. Germline V lookup: CDR1 MNHEY, CDR2 SVGAGI. The CDR3 covers 15 residues. In DNA form, the CDR3 reads TGTGCCAGCAGTTACGGACCTCGGACAGGGGAGGAGCTGTTTTTT. The encoded protein is CASSYGPRTGEELFF.

This clone has only a few counts. CDR3 protein: CASSYGHNSQETQYF. For the CDR3, the DNA is TGCGCCAGCAGCTACGGACACAATAGCCAAGAGACCCAGTACTTC. This chain joins TRBV5-1 and TRBJ2-5, with a weak D call TRBD1 (5 bases). Per the germline V gene, CDR1 is SGHRS and CDR2 is YFSETQ. The CDR3 loop spans 15 amino acids. V dropped 3 bases and J dropped 1 base, with 13 bases sitting between them.

This chain uses TRBV5-1 with TRBJ1-3, with 10 bases lining up with TRBD1. The ends lost 4 bases at V and 2 bases at J; junction bases unmatched: 3. The germline CDR1 and CDR2 sequences are SGHRS and YFSETQ. This CDR3 has 15 residues. The CDR3 bases are TGCGCCAGCAGCGCCGGGACAGGGGCTGGAAACACCATATATTTT. It specifies CASSAGTGAGNTIYF.

J is TRBJ2-3 and V is TRBV9; 7 nucleotides line up with TRBD1. Losses at the gene ends were 3 bases for V and 6 bases for J; bases not matched to a gene: 4. The CDR3 totals 13 residues. CDR1 and CDR2 from the germline V gene are SGDLS and YYNGEE. The CDR3 is CASSGNRGDTQYF. CDR3 coding DNA: TGTGCCAGCAGCGGAAACAGGGGTGATACGCAGTATTTT.

V is TRBV5-5 and J is TRBJ1-5, with TRBD1 identical over 7 bases. The CDR3 totals 15 residues. The ends lost 0 bases at V and 7 bases at J; junction bases unmatched: 7. The germline CDR1 and CDR2 sequences are SGHKS and YYEKEE (reference sequence). The CDR3 region is CASSLDSGRGQPQHF. The CDR3 bases are TGTGCCAGCAGCTTGGATAGCGGCAGGGGGCAGCCCCAGCATTTT.

V and J are TRBV6-5 and TRBJ2-3, with TRBD2 matching over 9 bases. Unmatched junction bases numbered 3, after V lost 7 bases and J lost 4 bases. Germline CDR1 and CDR2: MNHEY and SVGAGI. The CDR3 spans 13 residues. CDR3: CASTGTSPDTQYF. CDR3 bases: TGTGCCAGCACAGGGACTAGCCCAGATACGCAGTATTTT.

This chain joins TRBV5-1 and TRBJ1-2, with D maybe TRBD1 (5 bases). The CDR3 has 15 amino acids. Germline CDR1 SGHRS, CDR2 YFSETQ. Trimming cost V 0 bases and J 4 bases, with 13 bases left between them. CDR3 sequence: CASSLGQGSSYGYTF. DNA of the CDR3: TGCGCCAGCAGCTTGGGGCAGGGATCAAGCTATGGCTACACCTTC.

The chain employs TRBV11-3 and TRBJ2-3, with a weak D call TRBD1 (5 bases). Germline CDR1 reads SGHNT; CDR2 reads YENEEA. V was shortened by 1 base and J by 0 bases, with 8 bases between the two germline ends. The CDR3 totals 15 residues. This CDR3 is CASSLGQFSTDTQYF. DNA for the CDR3: TGTGCCAGCAGCTTAGGACAGTTTAGCACAGATACGCAGTATTTT.

This chain's CDR3 is CASSLLTGATEAFF. CDR3 DNA: TGCGCCAGCAGCCTATTGACAGGGGCCACTGAAGCTTTCTTT. The J gene is TRBJ1-1, the V gene TRBV5-1, with 8 bases that match TRBD1. The V gene's germline CDR1 is SGHRS and CDR2 YFSETQ. The CDR3 extends over 14 amino acids. The V segment lost 4 bases and the J segment 4 bases; nucleotides outside the gene matches: 6.

The genes are TRBV9 and TRBJ2-5; TRBD1 matches 12 bases. Looked up from germline, CDR1 is SGDLS and CDR2 is YYNGEE. The CDR3 runs 16 residues. The ends lost 3 bases at V and 1 base at J; junction bases unmatched: 4. The CDR3 DNA follows: TGTGCCAGCAGCGAGGGGACAGGGGGCCGCCAAGAGACCCAGTACTTC. Protein sequence: CASSEGTGGRQETQYF.

The CDR3 nucleotides are TGTGCCAGCAGCCCAACTCGGGACAATGAGCAGTTCTTC. It codes for CASSPTRDNEQFF. This sequence joins TRBV7-9 and TRBJ2-1, with D uncertain. V dropped 5 bases and J dropped 5 bases, with 10 bases sitting between them. The CDR3 sequence is 13 residues long. Germline V CDR1 and CDR2: SEHNR, FQNEAQ (reference sequence). Using reference TRBV7-9 and TRBJ2-1 for the parts outside the CDR3, the full variable domain is DTGVSQNPRHKITKRGQNVTFRCDPISEHNRLYWYRQTLGQGPEFLTYFQNEAQLEKSRLLSDRFSAERPKGSFSTLEIQRTEQGDSAMYLCASSPTRDNEQFFGPGTRLTVL.

The chain links TRBV19 to TRBJ1-5; D is perhaps TRBD1 (6 bases). The CDR3 covers 14 residues. Germline loops: CDR1 LNHDA, CDR2 SQIVND (reference sequence). Between the trimmed V and J ends, which lost 6 bases and 2 bases, there was a span of 11 bases. The CDR3: CASSQGFGNQPQHF. The CDR3 DNA reads as TGTGCCAGTAGCCAGGGGTTCGGCAATCAGCCCCAGCATTTT.

The gene calls are TRBV11-2 and TRBJ1-2; D not certain. The CDR3 has 14 amino acids. Per the germline V gene, CDR1 is SGHAT and CDR2 is FQNNGV. Between the trimmed V and J ends, which lost 4 bases and 0 bases, there was a span of 9 bases. CDR3 loop: CASSSQIANYGYTF. CDR3 sequence (DNA): TGTGCCAGCAGCTCCCAAATAGCTAACTATGGCTACACCTTC.

The chain employs TRBV18 and TRBJ2-6; 7 bases are a match to TRBD1. The CDR3 spans 15 residues. CDR1 KGHSH and CDR2 LQKENI come from the germline V gene. With 3 bases clipped from V and 7 bases from J, the junction kept 6 bases outside the gene matches. DNA for the CDR3: TGTGCCAGCTCACCCACAGGGGTAGGAGCCAACGTCCTGACTTTC. This gives the protein CASSPTGVGANVLTF.

This clone was recorded a few times. The CDR3 DNA is TGTGCCAGCAGCCAAGATCTTTCAGAATACTACGAGCAGTACTTC. Translating it yields CASSQDLSEYYEQYF. The chain links TRBV4-2 to TRBJ2-7; D is uncertain. The germline CDR1 and CDR2 sequences are LGHNA and YNFKEQ. The V and J ends lost 0 bases and 3 bases respectively, with 12 bases between them. There are 15 residues in the CDR3.

J is TRBJ1-2 and V is TRBV6-5; the match to TRBD1 covers 7 bases. The CDR3 covers 12 residues. Trimming at V came to 5 bases and at J to 7 bases, leaving 4 bases not matched to a gene. CDR1 is MNHEY, CDR2 SVGAGI, per germline. CDR3 coding DNA: TGTGCCAGCAGTACTGACAGGGCTGGCTACACCTTC. Protein: CASSTDRAGYTF.